This T cell receptor beta chain was found in a study of cytomegalovirus exposure and HLA in healthy donors. The germline gives CDR1 SGHAT, CDR2 FQNNGV. The CDR3 is made up of 17 amino acids. Unmatched junction bases numbered 5, after V lost 0 bases and J lost 1 base. A single count supports this clone. Primers included in the PCR were 60 Vbeta and 13 Jbeta primers. Assay used: immunoSEQ multiplex PCR; TCRdb lists only in-frame clones, some missing. The data hold over 100,000 clones, with 63% observed a single time. The chain combines TRBV11-2 with TRBJ2-7; 11 nucleotides line up with TRBD2. The TCR comes from a man in his forties in good health and CMV-seropositive. Sequences were obtained from PBMCs. Here the CDR3 reads CASSLDGGTSGSYEQYF. CDR3 bases: TGTGCCAGCAGCTTAGATGGCGGGACTAGCGGATCCTACGAGCAGTACTTC.